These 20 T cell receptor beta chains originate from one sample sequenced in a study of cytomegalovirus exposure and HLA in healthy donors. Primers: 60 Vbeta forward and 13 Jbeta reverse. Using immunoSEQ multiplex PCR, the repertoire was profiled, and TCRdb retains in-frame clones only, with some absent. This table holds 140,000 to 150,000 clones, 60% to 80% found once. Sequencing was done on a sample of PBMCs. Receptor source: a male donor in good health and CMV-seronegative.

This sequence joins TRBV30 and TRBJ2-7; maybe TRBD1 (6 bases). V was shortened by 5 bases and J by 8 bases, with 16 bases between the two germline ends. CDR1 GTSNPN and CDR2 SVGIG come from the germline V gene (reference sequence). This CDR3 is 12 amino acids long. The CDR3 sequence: CAWSDSVSQQYF. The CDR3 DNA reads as TGTGCCTGGTCGGACAGCGTTTCCCAGCAGTACTTC. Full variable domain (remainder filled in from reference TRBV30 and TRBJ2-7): SQTIHQWPATLVQPVGSPLSLECTVEGTSNPNLYWYRQAAGRGLQLLFYSVGIGQISSEVPQNLSASRPQDRQFILSSKKLLLSDSGFYLCAWSDSVSQQYFGPGTRLTVT.

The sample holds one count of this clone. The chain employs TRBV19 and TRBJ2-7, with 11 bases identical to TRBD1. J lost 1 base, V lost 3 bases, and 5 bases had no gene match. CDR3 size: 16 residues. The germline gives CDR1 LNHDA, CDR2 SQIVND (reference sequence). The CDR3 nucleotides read TGTGCCAGTAGTATTCGGGGGGACAGGGGGTCCTACGAGCAGTACTTC. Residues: CASSIRGDRGSYEQYF.

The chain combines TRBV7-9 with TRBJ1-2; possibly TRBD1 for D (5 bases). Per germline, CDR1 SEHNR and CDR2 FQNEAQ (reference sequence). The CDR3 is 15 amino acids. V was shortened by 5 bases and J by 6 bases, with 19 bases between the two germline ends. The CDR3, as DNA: TGTGCCAGCAGCGTTAGTATAGGGGCGGCCGATGGCTACACCTTC. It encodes CASSVSIGAADGYTF.

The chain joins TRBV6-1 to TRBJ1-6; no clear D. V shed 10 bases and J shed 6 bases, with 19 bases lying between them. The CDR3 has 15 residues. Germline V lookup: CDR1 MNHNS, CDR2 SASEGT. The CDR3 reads CAITHQAKANSPLHF. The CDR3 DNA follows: TGTGCCATCACGCACCAGGCCAAGGCTAATTCACCCCTCCACTTT.

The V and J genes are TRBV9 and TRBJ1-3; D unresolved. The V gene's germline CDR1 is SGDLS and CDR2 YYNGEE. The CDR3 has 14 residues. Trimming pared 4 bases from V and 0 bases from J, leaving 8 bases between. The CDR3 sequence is CASSRTDSGNTIYF. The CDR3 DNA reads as TGTGCCAGCAGCCGTACAGACTCTGGAAACACCATATATTTT.

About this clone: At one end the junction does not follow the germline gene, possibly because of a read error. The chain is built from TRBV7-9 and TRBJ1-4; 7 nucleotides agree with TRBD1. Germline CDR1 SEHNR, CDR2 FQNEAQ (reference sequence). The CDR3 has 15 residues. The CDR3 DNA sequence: TGTTCCAGCAGCTCTGACAGGGCTCCTAATGAAAAACTGTTTTTT. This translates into CSSSSDRAPNEKLFF. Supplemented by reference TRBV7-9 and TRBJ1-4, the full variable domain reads DTGVSQNPRHKITKRGQNVTFRCDPISEHNRLYWYRQTLGQGPEFLTYFQNEAQLEKSRLLSDRFSAERPKGSFSTLEIQRTEQGDSAMYLCSSSSDRAPNEKLFFGSGTQLSVL.

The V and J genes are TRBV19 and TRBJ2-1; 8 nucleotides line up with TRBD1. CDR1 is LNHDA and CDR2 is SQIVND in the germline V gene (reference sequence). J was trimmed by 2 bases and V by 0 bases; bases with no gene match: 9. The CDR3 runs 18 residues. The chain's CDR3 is CASSIDPFGTGTYNEQFF. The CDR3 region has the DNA TGTGCCAGTAGTATAGATCCTTTCGGGACAGGTACCTACAATGAGCAGTTCTTC.

The CDR3 spells CASSTIAGGTYEQYF. The CDR3 coding sequence is TGTGCCAGTAGTACAATAGCGGGAGGGACCTACGAGCAGTACTTC. The chain joins TRBV19 to TRBJ2-7, with 11 bases matching TRBD2. The CDR3 covers 15 residues. Germline trimming cut 4 bases from V and 2 bases from J; bases unmatched to any gene: 4. Germline loops: CDR1 LNHDA, CDR2 SQIVND (reference sequence). Full variable domain (remainder filled in from reference TRBV19 and TRBJ2-7): DGGITQSPKYLFRKEGQNVTLSCEQNLNHDAMYWYRQDPGQGLRLIYYSQIVNDFQKGDIAEGYSVSREKKESFPLTVTSAQKNPTAFYLCASSTIAGGTYEQYFGPGTRLTVT.

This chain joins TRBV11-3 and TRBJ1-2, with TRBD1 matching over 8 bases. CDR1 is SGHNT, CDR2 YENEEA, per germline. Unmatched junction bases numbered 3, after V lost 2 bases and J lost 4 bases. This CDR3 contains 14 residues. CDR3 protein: CASSLHTGGYGYTF. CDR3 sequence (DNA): TGTGCCAGCAGCTTACATACAGGGGGCTATGGCTACACCTTC.

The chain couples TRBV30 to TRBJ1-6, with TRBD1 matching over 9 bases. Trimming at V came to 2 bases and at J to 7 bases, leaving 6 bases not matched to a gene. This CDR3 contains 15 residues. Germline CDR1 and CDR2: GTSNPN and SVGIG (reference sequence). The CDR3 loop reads CAWSTRDRENSPLHF. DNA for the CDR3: TGTGCCTGGAGTACCAGGGACAGGGAGAATTCACCCCTCCACTTT.

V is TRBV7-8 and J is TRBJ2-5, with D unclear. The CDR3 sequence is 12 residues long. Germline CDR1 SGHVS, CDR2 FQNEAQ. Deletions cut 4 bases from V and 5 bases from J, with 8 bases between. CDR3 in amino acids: CASSSSRETQYF. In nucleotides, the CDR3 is TGTGCCAGCAGCTCGTCCCGGGAGACCCAGTACTTC.

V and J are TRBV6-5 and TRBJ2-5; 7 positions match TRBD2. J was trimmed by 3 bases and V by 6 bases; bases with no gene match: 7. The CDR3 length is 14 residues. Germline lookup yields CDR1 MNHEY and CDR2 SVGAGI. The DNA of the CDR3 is TGTGCCAGCAGGTCGGGGCTAGCGGAAGAGACCCAGTACTTC. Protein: CASRSGLAEETQYF.

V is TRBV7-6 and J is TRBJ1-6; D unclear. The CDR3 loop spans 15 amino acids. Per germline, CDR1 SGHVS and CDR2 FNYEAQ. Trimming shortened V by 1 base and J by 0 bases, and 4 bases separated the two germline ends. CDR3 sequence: CASSLDSSYNSPLHF. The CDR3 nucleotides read TGTGCCAGCAGCTTAGACAGCTCCTATAATTCACCCCTCCACTTT.

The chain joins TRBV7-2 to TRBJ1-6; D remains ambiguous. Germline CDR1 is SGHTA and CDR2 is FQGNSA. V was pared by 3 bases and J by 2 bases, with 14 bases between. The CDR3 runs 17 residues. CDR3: CASSFTSSRTYNSPLHF. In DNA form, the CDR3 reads TGTGCCAGCAGCTTCACATCCTCTCGTACCTATAATTCACCCCTCCACTTT.

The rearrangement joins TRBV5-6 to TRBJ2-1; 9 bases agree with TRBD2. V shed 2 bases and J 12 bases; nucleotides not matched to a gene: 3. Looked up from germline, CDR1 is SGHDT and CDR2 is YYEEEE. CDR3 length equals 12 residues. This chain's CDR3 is CASSLAAGGQFF. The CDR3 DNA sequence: TGTGCCAGCAGCTTAGCAGCGGGGGGGCAGTTCTTC.

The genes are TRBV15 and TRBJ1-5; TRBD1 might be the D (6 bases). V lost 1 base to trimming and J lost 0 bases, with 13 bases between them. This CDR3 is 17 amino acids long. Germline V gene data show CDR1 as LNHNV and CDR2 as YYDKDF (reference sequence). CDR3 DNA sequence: TGTGCCACCAGCAGAGGTGGGCAGGGGAATAGCAATCAGCCCCAGCATTTT. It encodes CATSRGGQGNSNQPQHF.

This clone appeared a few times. The CDR3 loop reads CASSSRGDTQYF. CDR3 coding DNA: TGCGCCAGCAGCTCCCGAGGCGATACGCAGTATTTT. The chain has TRBV5-1 and TRBJ2-3; D ambiguous. CDR1 and CDR2 (germline): SGHRS, YFSETQ. The CDR3 totals 12 residues. The V gene lost 3 bases and the J gene lost 6 bases, with 8 bases spanning the gap.

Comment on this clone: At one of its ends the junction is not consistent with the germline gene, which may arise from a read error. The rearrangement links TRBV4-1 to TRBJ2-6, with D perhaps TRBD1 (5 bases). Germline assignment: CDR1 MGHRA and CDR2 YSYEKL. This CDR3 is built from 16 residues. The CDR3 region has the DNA TGCGCCAGCAGCCAAGATATCAGCTCTGGGGCCAACGCCCTGACTTTC. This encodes CASSQDISSGANALTF.

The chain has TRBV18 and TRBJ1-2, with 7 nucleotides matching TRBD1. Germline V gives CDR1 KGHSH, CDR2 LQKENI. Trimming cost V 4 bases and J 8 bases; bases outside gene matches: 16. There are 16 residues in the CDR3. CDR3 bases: TGTGCCAGCTCACGGTCGGCCCTTACAGGGGTCGTAGGCTACACCTTC. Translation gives CASSRSALTGVVGYTF.

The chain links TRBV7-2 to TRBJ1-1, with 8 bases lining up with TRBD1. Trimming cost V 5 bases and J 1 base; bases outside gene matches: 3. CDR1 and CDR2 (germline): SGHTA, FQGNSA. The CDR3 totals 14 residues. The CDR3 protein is CASSRGTGNTEAFF. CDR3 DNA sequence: TGTGCCAGCAGCCGTGGGACAGGGAACACTGAAGCTTTCTTT.